This T cell receptor beta chain was obtained from a study of blood T cell repertoires in COVID-19. On the study more broadly: COVID-19 samples, acute and convalescent, were from the United States, Italy and Spain. The analysed material was cDNA or gDNA that came from T cells, B-cell-depleted T cells, or PBMCs.

The data were produced by immunoSEQ multiplex PCR, yet TCRdb's version contains in-frame clones alone and is incomplete. Here the sample spans some 250,000 clones, approximately 82% being singletons. The sample holds a few counts of this clone. The clonotype was recovered from a man aged 40-50 years with active or convalescent COVID-19. The sequenced sample consisted of peripheral blood.

The CDR3: CAIRKGAGQPQHF. The CDR3 DNA reads TGTGCCATCAGAAAAGGGGCGGGACAGCCCCAGCATTTT. The chain carries TRBV10-3 and TRBJ1-5; TRBD1 is a possible D gene (5 bases). Germline V gives CDR1 ENHRY, CDR2 SYGVKD. The CDR3 spans 13 residues. V shed 6 bases and J shed 7 bases, with 13 bases lying between them.